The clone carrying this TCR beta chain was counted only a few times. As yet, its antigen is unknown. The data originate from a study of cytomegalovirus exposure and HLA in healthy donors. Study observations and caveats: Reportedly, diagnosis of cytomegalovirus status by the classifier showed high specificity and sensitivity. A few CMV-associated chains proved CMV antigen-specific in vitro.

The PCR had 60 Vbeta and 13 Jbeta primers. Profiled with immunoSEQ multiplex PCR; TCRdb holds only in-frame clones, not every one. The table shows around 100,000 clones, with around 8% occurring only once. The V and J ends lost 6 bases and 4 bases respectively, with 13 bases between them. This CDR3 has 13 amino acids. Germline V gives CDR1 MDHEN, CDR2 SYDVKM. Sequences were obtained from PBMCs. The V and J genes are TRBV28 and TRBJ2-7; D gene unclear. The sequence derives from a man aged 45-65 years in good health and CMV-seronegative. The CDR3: CASSSSPGYEQYF. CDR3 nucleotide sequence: TGTGCCAGCAGCTCCTCCCCAGGTTACGAGCAGTACTTC.